A selection of T cell receptor beta chains follows, all from one sample in a study of T cells in Graves' hyperthyroidism and ophthalmopathy. TCRdb used MiXCR to reprocess the multiplex PCR reads, holding one entry per CDR3 protein. The sample yields 640,000 or so distinct CDR3 sequences, 14% seen once. The source material was blood. The origin of the receptors is a woman under 30 with Graves' ophthalmopathy. The CDR3 runs from the conserved cysteine through the conserved F or W. D genes are given only for firm matches. Size tells how often a clone was seen (once, few, many) or the class of an expanded clone, and some rows leave it out.

d_call j_call v_call clone_size cdr3_nt cdr3_aa
NA TRBJ2-7 TRBV7-6 many TGTGCCAGCAGCTTAGCAGGGGGAACTGCCTACGAGCAGTACTTC CASSLAGGTAYEQYF
NA TRBJ2-1 TRBV9 many TGTGCCAGCAGCGTCAGCACCTCTACCTTAGGCTCCTACAATGAGCAGTTCTTC CASSVSTSTLGSYNEQFF
NA TRBJ2-1 TRBV3-1 few TGTGCCAGCAGACAGAGAGGGGAGCAGTTCTTC CASRQRGEQFF
TRBD1 TRBJ1-2 TRBV4-2 NA TGTGCCAGCAGCCAAGATGGGGGGACAGGTGCGTTTGGGGACTATGGCTACACCTTC CASSQDGGTGAFGDYGYTF
TRBD1 TRBJ1-2 TRBV12-3/TRBV12-4 NA TGTGCCAGCAGCAGACAGGGTATAGTCTGTGGCTACACCTTC CASSRQGIVCGYTF
TRBD2 TRBJ2-1 TRBV6-1 many TGTGCCAGCACCCAAGGGGGACTAGCGGGATACAATGAGCAGTTCTTC CASTQGGLAGYNEQFF
TRBD2 TRBJ2-1 TRBV7-3 many TGTGCCAGCAGCTTAGGTCCGGGACTAGGGGGCAATGAGCAGTTCTTC CASSLGPGLGGNEQFF
NA TRBJ2-1 TRBV6-1 many TGTGCCAGCAGTGGGGGGCTAGCCACAGCGAGGAATGAGCAGTTCTTC CASSGGLATARNEQFF
NA TRBJ2-3 TRBV11-2 many TGTGCCAGCAGCGCCGAGGTAACAGATACGCAGTATTTT CASSAEVTDTQYF
NA TRBJ1-6 TRBV3-1 NA TGTGCCAGCAGCCTCACCCTAGGGGGTGAATCACCCCTCCACTTT CASSLTLGGESPLHF
NA TRBJ2-3 TRBV20-1 many TGCAGTGCTAGAGATGTACAGGCCACAGATACGCAGTATTTT CSARDVQATDTQYF
NA TRBJ2-5 TRBV20-1 NA TGCAGTGCTAGGGCAGTCAGGGAGACCCAGTACTTC CSARAVRETQYF
TRBD2 TRBJ2-7 TRBV2 many TGTGCCAGCGGGGGAACTAGCGGGAGCAAGAACTACGAGCAGTACTTC CASGGTSGSKNYEQYF
TRBD1 TRBJ2-7 TRBV20-1 many TGCAGTGCTTACTCCGGGACAGGGAGCTCCTACGAGCAGTACTTC CSAYSGTGSSYEQYF
TRBD1 TRBJ2-3 TRBV5-1 few TGCGCCAGCAGCTTACAGGGGCGGACCACCACAGATACGCAGTATTTT CASSLQGRTTTDTQYF
TRBD1 TRBJ1-5 TRBV30 NA TGTGCCTGGAGTGTATCAGGGGGCGCGAGGCAGCCCCAGCATTTT CAWSVSGGARQPQHF
TRBD2 TRBJ2-5 TRBV29-1 NA TGCAGCGTTGAACCTAGCGGGAGGGCCCTAGAGACCCAGTACTTC CSVEPSGRALETQYF
TRBD2 TRBJ2-7 TRBV9 few TGTGCCAGCAGCACCGGGACTAGCGCCTCCTACGAGCAGTACTTC CASSTGTSASYEQYF
TRBD1 TRBJ1-2 TRBV3-1 NA TGTGCCAGCAGCCTTCCCGGGACAGGGGATGGCTACACCTTC CASSLPGTGDGYTF
TRBD2 TRBJ2-3 TRBV4-2 few TGTGCCAGCAGCCAAGAATCGGGACCGGGACTAGCGGGCTCTAGCACAGATACGCAGTATTTT CASSQESGPGLAGSSTDTQYF
NA TRBJ2-5 TRBV7-2 many TGTGCCAGCCGTACAGGCGGGGCCAAGGGGGAGACCCAGTACTTC CASRTGGAKGETQYF
NA TRBJ2-1 TRBV18 many TGTGCCAGCTCGTCGAGAGAGACCCTCACGGAGCAGTTCTTC CASSSRETLTEQFF
TRBD2 TRBJ2-3 TRBV2 many TGTGCCAGCCGGGAGGGGTGGAACACAGATACGCAGTATTTT CASREGWNTDTQYF
TRBD1 TRBJ2-2 TRBV7-8 many TGTGCCAGTGGGCGCGACAGGGGCGCCGGGGAGCTGTTTTTT CASGRDRGAGELFF
NA TRBJ1-5 TRBV12-5 few TGTGCTAGTGGTTTGGGAGGGGGCAATCAGCCCCAGCATTTT CASGLGGGNQPQHF
TRBD1 TRBJ2-7 TRBV6-1 many TGTGCCAGCGGGACAGGGCCCGCCTACGAGCAGTACTTC CASGTGPAYEQYF
NA TRBJ2-7 TRBV12-3/TRBV12-4 many TGTGCCAGCACTACCCAATGGGGGGGACAAGAGACCTACGAGCAGTACTTC CASTTQWGGQETYEQYF
NA TRBJ1-5 TRBV10-2 NA TGCGCCAGCAGTGAGCTGTCTCAGCCCCAGCATTTT CASSELSQPQHF
NA TRBJ1-1 TRBV28 many TGTGCCAGCAGCTGGGCGGCTGAAGCTTTCTTT CASSWAAEAFF
NA TRBJ2-2 TRBV20-1 many TGCAGTGCAGAAGCGGGCTATATACGCACCGGGGAGCTGTTTTTT CSAEAGYIRTGELFF
TRBD1 TRBJ2-7 TRBV11-3 NA TGTGCCAGCAGCCCGAAGACCGGGACAGGGTCCGAGCAGTACTTC CASSPKTGTGSEQYF
TRBD2 TRBJ2-7 TRBV7-9 NA TGTGCCAGCAGCTTAGTTAGCGGGAGCGGTGAGCAGTACTTC CASSLVSGSGEQYF
NA TRBJ1-2 TRBV28 NA TGTGCCAGCAGTTCCCCCGGGGGGAACAAGCCTTCGTACTATGGCTACACCTTC CASSSPGGNKPSYYGYTF
NA TRBJ2-5 TRBV5-1 few TGCGCCAGCAGCATGGGGTTGGGTGGTCCTCAAGAGACCCAGTACTTC CASSMGLGGPQETQYF
TRBD1 TRBJ2-7 TRBV20-1 NA TGCAGTGCTGGGAAGATCGGTCTTTTAGGCGGACAGGATGACTCCTACGAGCAGTACTTC CSAGKIGLLGGQDDSYEQYF
NA TRBJ2-7 TRBV7-9 many TGTGCCAGCAGCTTAGGACTAGAGCGATACGAGCAGTACTTC CASSLGLERYEQYF
NA TRBJ1-2 TRBV12-3/TRBV12-4 many TGTGCCAGCAGCACCAATAGGGACTATGGCTACACCTTC CASSTNRDYGYTF
NA TRBJ1-1 TRBV18 many TGTGCCAGCTCACCACAAGAAGGAGCTGAAGCTTTCTTT CASSPQEGAEAFF
TRBD1 TRBJ2-3 TRBV18 few TGTGCCAGCTCACCACGCCGCGGAACAGGGGTCGATACGCAGTATTTT CASSPRRGTGVDTQYF
TRBD2 TRBJ2-5 TRBV19 few TGTGCCAGTAGTATTGGGGAGACTAGCGACGTTTTCAGGGAGACCCAGTACTTC CASSIGETSDVFRETQYF
TRBD2 TRBJ2-1 TRBV12-3/TRBV12-4 many TGTGCCAGCAGTTTAATATGGGAGGGCCTAAATGAGCAGTTCTTC CASSLIWEGLNEQFF
NA TRBJ2-2 TRBV2 many TGTGCCAGCAGCTGGTCGGGGCCAGACACCGGGGAGCTGTTTTTT CASSWSGPDTGELFF
TRBD1 TRBJ2-5 TRBV7-2 NA TGCGCCAGCGCCCAGGGGGCCTGGGAGACCCAGTACTTC CASAQGAWETQYF
NA TRBJ2-1 TRBV29-1 many TGCAGCGTTGTAGGGCTTCCTAGCTCCTACAATGAGCAGTTCTTC CSVVGLPSSYNEQFF
TRBD2 TRBJ2-2 TRBV10-3 many TGTGCCATCAGCGGACTAGCGGGAGGACTCGACACCGGGGAGCTGTTTTTT CAISGLAGGLDTGELFF
NA TRBJ1-2 TRBV12-3/TRBV12-4 NA TGTGCCAGCAGTTTGAACGGAGGTGGGGACCCATATGGCCACACCTTC CASSLNGGGDPYGHTF
NA TRBJ2-3 TRBV6-6 few TGTGCCAGCAGTTACTATGCATCGTCAGATACGCAGTATTTT CASSYYASSDTQYF
TRBD1 TRBJ1-1 TRBV9 NA TGTGCCAGCAGCAAAGCGGGACAGGGGGTGGGTACTGAAGCTTTCTTT CASSKAGQGVGTEAFF
NA TRBJ1-5 TRBV6-5 many TGTGCCAGCAGTTACTACAGGGAAAATCAGCCCCAGCATTTT CASSYYRENQPQHF
TRBD2 TRBJ2-1 TRBV7-2 many TGTGCCAGCAGCACTAGCGGGAGTTCCTACAATGAGCAGTTCTTC CASSTSGSSYNEQFF
NA TRBJ1-3 TRBV5-1 many TGCGCCAGCAGCTCAGAACAGGGAAGCTCTGGAAACACCATATATTTT CASSSEQGSSGNTIYF
NA TRBJ2-5 TRBV20-1 many TGCAGTGCTAGAGGGCCGACAGGCGGAGAGACCCAGTACTTC CSARGPTGGETQYF
TRBD1 TRBJ2-1 TRBV27 many TGTGCCAGCAGTTACCCCCCTCTGGACAGGAGCTCCTACAATGAGCAGTTCTTC CASSYPPLDRSSYNEQFF
TRBD1 TRBJ1-2 TRBV27 few TGTGCCAGCAGTTTCGGCTTCCCCGGGACAGCCAATGGCTACACCTTC CASSFGFPGTANGYTF
NA TRBJ1-5 TRBV7-3 NA TGTGCCAGCAGCTTAAATGGGGAACAGCCCCAGCATTTT CASSLNGEQPQHF